These 27 T cell receptor beta chains came from one sample sequenced in a study of blood T cell repertoires in COVID-19 (TCRdb year 2020). Libraries were constructed by the immunoSEQ multiplex PCR assay. The table comes from immuneACCESS by way of TCRdb, which keeps in-frame sequences with V and J called. Part of the clones is missing from these tables; in studies checked, under half for an unresolved V gene and the rest for unknown reasons. The sample table contains 250,000 to 300,000 clones; only one count was recorded for roughly 93% of them. About 2.3% of the sample is taken by the ten largest. Sequenced: PBMCs or T cells enriched from blood (not recorded which). The receptors stem from a woman aged 40 to 50 with acute COVID-19.

The chain's CDR3 is CASSMDLAGVTYEQYF. The CDR3 coding sequence is TGTGCCAGCAGCATGGATCTAGCGGGCGTAACCTACGAGCAGTACTTC. The J gene is TRBJ2-7, the V gene TRBV5-6; TRBD2 matches at 8 bases. The germline V gene has CDR1 SGHDT and CDR2 YYEEEE. J was trimmed by 2 bases and V by 4 bases; bases with no gene match: 11. The CDR3 consists of 16 residues.

The V gene is TRBV29-1, the J gene TRBJ2-1; TRBD2 aligns across 8 bases. Per germline, CDR1 SQVTM and CDR2 ANQGSEA. Trimming cost V 3 bases and J 6 bases; bases outside gene matches: 4. The CDR3 consists of 13 residues. CDR3 nucleotide sequence: TGCAGCGTTGACCTGGCGGGGGGCAATGAGCAGTTCTTC. As protein: CSVDLAGGNEQFF.

The chain links TRBV7-2 to TRBJ1-2; D is possibly TRBD1 (5 bases). Trimming stripped 4 bases from V and 4 bases from J, with 16 bases between. CDR1 is SGHTA and CDR2 is FQGNSA in the germline V gene. There are 15 residues in the CDR3. CDR3 loop: CASSSGSRGGYGYTF. For the CDR3, the DNA is TGTGCCAGCAGCTCAGGGTCTCGAGGTGGCTATGGCTACACCTTC. Together with reference TRBV7-2 and TRBJ1-2, the CDR3 gives the full variable domain: GAGVSQSPSNKVTEKGKDVELRCDPISGHTALYWYRQSLGQGLEFLIYFQGNSAPDKSGLPSDRFSAERTGGSVSTLTIQRTQQEDSAVYLCASSSGSRGGYGYTFGSGTRLTVV.

V and J are TRBV4-1 and TRBJ2-1; no reliable D call. Per the germline V gene, CDR1 is MGHRA and CDR2 is YSYEKL. V lost 1 base to trimming and J lost 4 bases, with 5 bases between them. The CDR3 length is 13 residues. CDR3: CASSQVLYNEQFF. CDR3 in DNA: TGCGCCAGCAGCCAAGTGTTATACAATGAGCAGTTCTTC.

CDR3 sequence: CAWSLTSREQYF. CDR3 DNA: TGTGCCTGGAGCCTGACTAGTCGCGAGCAGTACTTC. J is TRBJ2-7 and V is TRBV30, with D possibly being TRBD2 (6 bases). The germline CDR1 and CDR2 sequences are GTSNPN and SVGIG (reference sequence). V was trimmed by 3 bases and J by 6 bases, leaving 12 bases between them. This CDR3 has 12 amino acids.

The chain uses TRBV19 and TRBJ1-4, with a weak D call TRBD1 (6 bases). With 5 bases removed from V and 5 bases from J, the gap between germline ends came to 12 bases. Germline lookup yields CDR1 LNHDA and CDR2 SQIVND (reference sequence). The CDR3 has 14 residues. The CDR3 coding sequence is TGTGCCAGTAGTCCGACAGGAAAAAATGAAAAACTGTTTTTT. This gives the protein CASSPTGKNEKLFF.

This chain links TRBV18 with TRBJ2-3; D gene ambiguous. The CDR3 is 13 amino acids. V was cut by 5 bases and J by 0 bases, with 6 bases left in between. From germline, CDR1 is KGHSH and CDR2 LQKENI. CDR3 sequence (DNA): TGTGCCAGCTCATCCCATAGCACAGATACGCAGTATTTT. This codes for CASSSHSTDTQYF. The full variable domain, its missing parts supplied by reference TRBV18 and TRBJ2-3, is NAGVMQNPRHLVRRRGQEARLRCSPMKGHSHVYWYRQLPEEGLKFMVYLQKENIIDESGMPKERFSAEFPKEGPSILRIQQVVRGDSAAYFCASSSHSTDTQYFGPGTRLTVL.

J is TRBJ1-1 and V is TRBV12-3 or TRBV12-4; D ambiguous. CDR3 length: 13 residues. V lost 6 bases to trimming and J lost 0 bases, with 8 bases between them. CDR3 sequence (DNA): TGTGCCAGCAGCATTAAGCTGAACACTGAAGCTTTCTTT. Translation: CASSIKLNTEAFF.

A note on this clone: Mismatch with germline at one junction end may stem from a read error. The rearrangement links TRBV7-7 to TRBJ2-5, with 9 bases identical to TRBD1. The CDR3 contains 13 residues. CDR1 and CDR2 (germline): SSHAT, FNYEAQ (reference sequence). The CDR3 region is CASSFGTGETQYF. In nucleotides, the CDR3 is TGTGCTAGCAGCTTCGGGACAGGGGAGACCCAGTACTTC.

The V gene is TRBV5-5, the J gene TRBJ2-7; maybe TRBD1 (6 bases). This CDR3 has 15 residues. Germline values: CDR1 SGHKS, CDR2 YYEKEE (reference sequence). The germline V and J ends were trimmed by 2 bases and 0 bases, with 12 bases remaining between them. CDR3 nucleotide sequence: TGTGCCAGCAGCTTTGCAGGGGCAAGCTCCTACGAGCAGTACTTC. This translates into CASSFAGASSYEQYF.

The rearrangement joins TRBV10-3 to TRBJ1-1, with 7 bases that match TRBD1. This CDR3 contains 12 residues. Germline CDR1 ENHRY, CDR2 SYGVKD. The J segment lost 5 bases and the V segment lost 8 bases, leaving 5 bases of the junction unmatched. CDR3 sequence: CAIRARGTEAFF. CDR3 nucleotides: TGTGCCATCCGGGCCAGGGGGACTGAAGCTTTCTTT.

J is TRBJ2-2 and V is TRBV5-4; D call uncertain. Germline values: CDR1 SGHNT, CDR2 YYREEE (reference sequence). Deletions cut 0 bases from V and 1 base from J, with 7 bases between. The CDR3 extends over 15 amino acids. The CDR3 sequence is CASSLGALNTGELFF. The CDR3 DNA follows: TGTGCCAGCAGCTTGGGAGCATTGAACACCGGGGAGCTGTTTTTT.

The DNA of the CDR3 is TGTGCCAGCAGCTTTACAGGGCCTACCTACGAGCAGTACTTC. This encodes CASSFTGPTYEQYF. The V and J genes are TRBV11-2 and TRBJ2-7; possibly TRBD1 for D (6 bases). CDR1 and CDR2 from the germline V gene are SGHAT and FQNNGV. CDR3 length equals 14 residues. Trimming pared 3 bases from V and 2 bases from J, leaving 11 bases between.

The chain links TRBV7-9 to TRBJ2-5; 8 positions match TRBD2. Germline V CDR1 and CDR2: SEHNR, FQNEAQ (reference sequence). CDR3 length: 16 amino acids. V dropped 5 bases and J dropped 0; count of bases not matched to a gene: 8. CDR3 residues: CASSNIAGQYQETQYF. As DNA, the CDR3 is TGTGCCAGCAGCAACATAGCGGGGCAATACCAAGAGACCCAGTACTTC.

This sequence joins TRBV5-1 and TRBJ1-6; no definite D call. This CDR3 region has 16 residues. Trimming took off 2 bases at V and 5 bases at J, with 14 bases between the two ends. Per germline, CDR1 SGHRS and CDR2 YFSETQ. CDR3 sequence (DNA): TGCGCCAGCAGCTTAGGTTCGGTGCGGGATAATTCACCCCTCCACTTT. Protein: CASSLGSVRDNSPLHF.

This chain links TRBV2 with TRBJ2-1, with 8 nucleotides matching TRBD2. CDR3 length equals 15 residues. In germline, CDR1 is SNHLY, CDR2 FYNNEI. The V gene end was trimmed by 5 bases and the J gene end by 4 bases; junction bases not matched to a gene: 7. In DNA form, the CDR3 reads TGTGCCAGCAGTTCTACTAGCGGACCTTACAATGAGCAGTTCTTC. It yields the protein CASSSTSGPYNEQFF.

The chain recombines TRBV3-1 (or the pseudogene TRBV3-2) with TRBJ1-2; D possibly corresponds to TRBD1 (5 bases). The CDR3 runs 14 residues. Between the trimmed V and J ends, which lost 2 bases and 4 bases, there was a span of 11 bases. Per germline, CDR1 LGHDT and CDR2 YNNKEL (reference sequence). The CDR3 DNA reads TGTGCCAGCAGCCAATCTAAGGGGCTCTATGGCTACACCTTC. It encodes CASSQSKGLYGYTF.

The V gene is TRBV19, the J gene TRBJ1-1; 9 nucleotides line up with TRBD1. The CDR3 runs to 15 residues. Germline CDR1 and CDR2: LNHDA and SQIVND (reference sequence). The junction had 11 bases not matched to a gene; V was cut back by 6 bases and J by 6 bases. The CDR3 loop is CASREMGTGTSEAFF. DNA for the CDR3: TGTGCCAGTAGGGAGATGGGGACAGGGACTTCTGAAGCTTTCTTT.

V and J are TRBV28 and TRBJ1-4; D remains unclear. This CDR3 comprises 15 residues. Between the trimmed V and J ends, which lost 7 bases and 4 bases, there was a span of 16 bases. Germline loops: CDR1 MDHEN, CDR2 SYDVKM. The CDR3 region has the DNA TGTGCCAGCACCCCGTCTGAGGCTGGTAATGAAAAACTGTTTTTT. Translated: CASTPSEAGNEKLFF.

J is TRBJ2-7 and V is TRBV25-1; 9 nucleotides line up with TRBD1. In germline, CDR1 is MGHDK, CDR2 SYGVNS. The CDR3 has 12 residues. The V segment lost 2 bases and the J segment 10 bases; nucleotides outside the gene matches: 3. The CDR3 DNA reads TGTGCCAGCAGTGAACACAGGGGGCGCCAGTACTTC. Protein sequence: CASSEHRGRQYF.

CDR3 DNA sequence: TGTGCCAGCCGTCGATACGGTCAGCCCCAGCATTTT. It is translated as CASRRYGQPQHF. V is TRBV19 and J is TRBJ1-5; D is uncertain. CDR3 length equals 12 residues. Trimming cost V 9 bases and J 6 bases, with 12 bases left between them. The germline gives CDR1 LNHDA, CDR2 SQIVND (reference sequence).

The V and J genes are TRBV3-1 (or the pseudogene TRBV3-2) and TRBJ1-5; no reliable D call. CDR1 LGHDT and CDR2 YNNKEL come from the germline V gene (reference sequence). This CDR3 has 15 amino acids. V shed 1 base and J shed 0 bases, with 7 bases lying between them. CDR3 sequence: CASSQGQYSNQPQHF. As DNA, the CDR3 is TGTGCCAGCAGCCAAGGGCAGTATAGCAATCAGCCCCAGCATTTT.

This clone has a single count. The V and J genes are TRBV30 and TRBJ1-6; D call uncertain. Germline V gene lookup returns CDR1 GTSNPN and CDR2 SVGIG (reference sequence). CDR3 length: 13 amino acids. The ends were cut back, 5 bases at V and 0 bases at J, with 5 bases in the middle. CDR3 nucleotide sequence: TGTGCCTGGGTGAGCTCCTATAATTCACCCCTCCACTTT. Translating gives CAWVSSYNSPLHF.

Turning to this clone: The same CDR3 is also encoded by other DNA sequences in this sample. This chain connects TRBV5-1 to TRBJ1-4; D possibly corresponds to TRBD1 (6 bases). There are 15 residues in the CDR3. The V end lost 0 bases, the J end lost 2 bases, and 8 bases lay between the germline ends. The germline gives CDR1 SGHRS, CDR2 YFSETQ. The CDR3 region is CASSLDRATNEKLFF. The CDR3 region has the DNA TGCGCCAGCAGCTTGGACAGGGCTACTAATGAAAAACTGTTTTTT.

The rearrangement links TRBV30 to TRBJ1-2; D call uncertain. Germline V CDR1 and CDR2: GTSNPN, SVGIG (reference sequence). The V end was cut by 8 bases, the J end by 6 bases, with 19 bases between. This CDR3 is 13 amino acids long. The CDR3 bases are TGTGCCCGGACTGGTCCGGGAGACCATGGCTACACCTTC. This codes for CARTGPGDHGYTF.

This chain links TRBV3-1 (or the pseudogene TRBV3-2) with TRBJ1-1; D perhaps matches TRBD1 (5 bases). V was clipped by 4 bases and J by 1 base, with 10 bases between them. CDR1 is LGHDT, CDR2 YNNKEL, per germline (reference sequence). This CDR3 has 14 residues. CDR3 coding DNA: TGTGCCAGCAGCCCAGGGTTTTCGAACACTGAAGCTTTCTTT. Amino acid sequence: CASSPGFSNTEAFF.

The CDR3 DNA reads as TGTGCCAGCAGCTTAGAATCCAGGGCGCACACTGAAGCTTTCTTT. This sequence encodes CASSLESRAHTEAFF. V and J are TRBV7-8 and TRBJ1-1; D is perhaps TRBD1 (5 bases). Germline CDR1 and CDR2: SGHVS and FQNEAQ. This CDR3 region has 15 residues. The V gene lost 1 base and the J gene lost 3 bases, with 12 bases spanning the gap.